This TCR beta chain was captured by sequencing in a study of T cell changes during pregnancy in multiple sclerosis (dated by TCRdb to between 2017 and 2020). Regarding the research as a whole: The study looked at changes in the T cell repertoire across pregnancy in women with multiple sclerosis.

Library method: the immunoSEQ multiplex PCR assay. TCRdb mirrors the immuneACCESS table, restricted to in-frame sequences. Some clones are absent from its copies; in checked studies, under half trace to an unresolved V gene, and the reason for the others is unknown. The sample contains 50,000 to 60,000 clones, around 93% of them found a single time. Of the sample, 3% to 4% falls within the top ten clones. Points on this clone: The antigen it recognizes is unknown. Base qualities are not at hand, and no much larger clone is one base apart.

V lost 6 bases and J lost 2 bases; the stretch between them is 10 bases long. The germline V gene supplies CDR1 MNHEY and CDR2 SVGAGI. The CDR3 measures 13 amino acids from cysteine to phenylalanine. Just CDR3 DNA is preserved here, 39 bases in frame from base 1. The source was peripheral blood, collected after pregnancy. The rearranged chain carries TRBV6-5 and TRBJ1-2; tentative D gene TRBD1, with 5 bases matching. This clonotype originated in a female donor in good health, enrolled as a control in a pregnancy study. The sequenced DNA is TGTGCCAGCAGGCCCCCAGGGAACTATGGCTACACCTTC. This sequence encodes CASRPPGNYGYTF.